This T cell receptor (beta chain) was sequenced for a study of cytomegalovirus exposure and HLA in healthy donors. The study ran its PCR with 60 Vbeta and 13 Jbeta primers. Sequenced by immunoSEQ multiplex PCR; TCRdb stores in-frame clones only, minus some. This sample has roughly 150,000 clones, with about two thirds found just once. Details on this clone: The antigen is unknown.

Study-wide results and caveats: One later analysis reportedly identified an Asian-associated ancestry cluster that showed fewer N-insertions than the roughly 620-donor mean. Usually a TCR sequence was rare, but some public TCRs were found in many donors. Cytomegalovirus-associated TCR beta chains were listed, numbering around 150.

What was sequenced was PBMCs. The origin of this receptor is a woman under 30 in good health and CMV-seronegative.

The CDR3: CASRGEGQSSEFF. The CDR3 DNA reads as TGTGCCAGCAGGGGAGAGGGACAGTCAAGCGAGTTCTTC. The J gene is TRBJ2-1, the V gene TRBV7-8, with 7 bases identical to TRBD1. This CDR3 region has 13 residues. Germline CDR1 is SGHVS and CDR2 is FQNEAQ. The junction had 13 bases not matched to a gene; V was cut back by 6 bases and J by 14 bases.